The clone carrying this T cell receptor beta chain has just one count. Possible read error: a much larger clone is one base away. Each CDR3 protein gets one entry after TCRdb re-called the 5' RACE reads with MiXCR. The sample lists 150,000 to 200,000 distinct CDR3 sequences, around a tenth seen once, with just under 30% in the top ten. CDR1 is SGDLS, CDR2 YYNGEE, per germline. This CDR3 comprises 13 residues. V shed 0 bases and J 14 bases; nucleotides not matched to a gene: 8. This record comes from a study of CD8 T cells in ankylosing spondylitis. V gene TRBV9 combines with J gene TRBJ1-3; 7 nucleotides match TRBD1. This TCR came from a male donor with ankylosing spondylitis or in good health (not recorded which). Sequenced sample: blood, either unsorted or a sorted T cell fraction (not recorded which). In DNA form, the CDR3 reads TGTGCCAGCAGCGTAGCCCTGGGACAGCGCGTATATTTT. Its translation is CASSVALGQRVYF.